What follows are 27 T cell receptor beta chains derived from one specimen sequenced in a study of CD8+ T cells in alopecia areata (dated by TCRdb to 2016 to 2019). Library creation used the immunoSEQ multiplex PCR assay. To provide template for TCR sequencing, every sample had RNA extracted and reverse transcribed into cDNA. The clones in this table, taken by TCRdb from immuneACCESS, are in-frame only. Not every clone is retained; where verified, under half of the shortfall comes from an unresolved V gene, and the cause of the rest is unknown. For this sample there are about 12,000 clones; roughly 50% appear just once. The leading ten clones occupy under 15% of the sample. From alopecia areata patients, peripheral blood was collected along with lesional scalp punch biopsies. The specimen was skin. The receptors derive from a human donor with alopecia areata.

A remark on this clone: The same CDR3 arises from other DNA sequences in this sample as well. The J gene is TRBJ2-3, the V gene TRBV7-9; the match to TRBD1 covers 7 bases. The V gene end was trimmed by 6 bases and the J gene end by 3 bases; junction bases not matched to a gene: 3. The germline V gene has CDR1 SEHNR and CDR2 FQNEAQ (reference sequence). This CDR3 spans 13 amino acids. The CDR3: CASSSTGTDTQYF. The CDR3 coding sequence is TGTGCCAGCAGTTCGACAGGGACAGATACGCAGTATTTT.

J is TRBJ1-6 and V is TRBV9, with D possibly TRBD1 on 5 matching bases. V was clipped by 0 bases and J by 7 bases, with 8 bases between them. The CDR3 covers 14 residues. Looked up from germline, CDR1 is SGDLS and CDR2 is YYNGEE. CDR3 sequence (DNA): TGTGCCAGCAGCGTAGTGACAGCGAATTCACCCCTCCACTTT. Translating gives CASSVVTANSPLHF.

This clone was observed a few times. The V gene is TRBV7-2, the J gene TRBJ2-5, with 9 bases that match TRBD2. The J segment lost 5 bases and the V segment lost 5 bases, leaving 12 bases of the junction unmatched. The germline gives CDR1 SGHTA, CDR2 FQGNSA. This CDR3 has 16 residues. CDR3 protein: CASSPPRAGGGETQYF. CDR3 coding DNA: TGTGCCAGCAGCCCGCCTCGAGCGGGGGGTGGGGAGACCCAGTACTTC.

DNA of the CDR3: TGCGCCAGCAGCTCCTGGGCACCCCGACTGACGCCAGGCCTCAATGAGCAGTTCTTC. Translated: CASSSWAPRLTPGLNEQFF. The chain is built from TRBV5-1 and TRBJ2-1; the D is unclear. The CDR3 sequence is 19 residues long. The germline V gene has CDR1 SGHRS and CDR2 YFSETQ. Trimming took off 3 bases at V and 6 bases at J, with 28 bases between the two ends.

This sequence joins TRBV7-3 and TRBJ1-4; no definite D call. Germline CDR1 and CDR2: SGHTA and FQGTGA. The germline V and J ends were trimmed by 1 base and 8 bases, with 11 bases remaining between them. The CDR3 has 14 amino acids. DNA of the CDR3: TGTGCCAGCAGCTTAAGCGGGATCGGGGAAAAACTGTTTTTT. Protein product: CASSLSGIGEKLFF.

This clone has only a few counts. V and J are TRBV2 and TRBJ2-6; no definite D call. The V gene's germline CDR1 is SNHLY and CDR2 FYNNEI. The CDR3 consists of 15 residues. Trimming took off 6 bases at V and 0 bases at J, with 9 bases between the two ends. CDR3 in amino acids: CASRVFGSGANVLTF. DNA for the CDR3: TGTGCCAGCAGGGTTTTCGGCTCTGGGGCCAACGTCCTGACTTTC.

The rearrangement joins TRBV29-1 to TRBJ2-1, with TRBD2 matching over 11 bases. V lost 8 bases to trimming and J lost 8 bases; unmatched junction nucleotides: 8. The germline V gene has CDR1 SQVTM and CDR2 ANQGSEA. The CDR3 is made up of 13 amino acids. CDR3 in amino acids: CSKTSGIMDEQFF. The CDR3 DNA reads as TGCAGCAAGACTAGCGGGATTATGGATGAGCAGTTCTTC.

This clone was detected only a few times. This chain connects TRBV11-3 to TRBJ2-1, with D hard to call. The CDR3 has 14 amino acids. Trimming removed 4 bases at V and 7 bases at J, with 14 bases between. From germline, CDR1 is SGHNT and CDR2 YENEEA. Here the CDR3 DNA reads TGTGCCAGCAGCTGGGGTAGGTCCGGGAATGAGCAGTTCTTC. It is translated as CASSWGRSGNEQFF.

The chain links TRBV9 to TRBJ2-1; 7 bases agree with TRBD1. Germline CDR1 SGDLS, CDR2 YYNGEE. V lost 2 bases, J lost 9 bases, and 8 bases stayed unmatched. There are 14 residues in the CDR3. CDR3 DNA sequence: TGTGCCAGCAGCGTTGGGACAGCCTTTGGTGAGCAGTTCTTC. Translated, it gives CASSVGTAFGEQFF.

The rearrangement joins TRBV25-1 to TRBJ2-5; unclear D gene. CDR1 and CDR2 from the germline V gene are MGHDK and SYGVNS. Trimming cost V 2 bases and J 5 bases, with 12 bases left between them. The CDR3 spans 14 residues. CDR3: CASSEGWGWETQYF. The CDR3 coding sequence is TGTGCCAGCAGTGAAGGGTGGGGATGGGAGACCCAGTACTTC.

This chain uses TRBV13 with TRBJ2-5, with 11 bases identical to TRBD2. The end of the DNA is better explained by TRBJ2-7, so the J call may be wrong. CDR1 is PRHDT and CDR2 is FYEKMQ in the germline V gene (reference sequence). CDR3 size: 18 residues. The CDR3 loop is CASSPPPGTSGHSYEQYF. In nucleotides, the CDR3 is TGTGCCAGCAGCCCCCCGCCGGGGACTAGCGGCCATTCCTACGAGCAGTACTTC.

V usage is TRBV11-2 and J usage is TRBJ2-5; TRBD2 matches at 11 bases. CDR1 SGHAT and CDR2 FQNNGV come from the germline V gene. Losses at the gene ends were 1 base for V and 5 bases for J; bases not matched to a gene: 3. There are 15 residues in the CDR3. CDR3 sequence: CASSLGLAGLETQYF. The CDR3 nucleotides read TGTGCCAGCAGCTTAGGACTAGCGGGGTTGGAGACCCAGTACTTC.

V usage is TRBV5-1 and J usage is TRBJ2-1, with TRBD2 identical over 12 bases. Germline CDR1 is SGHRS and CDR2 is YFSETQ. This CDR3 comprises 16 residues. With V trimmed by 5 bases and J by 1 base, 4 bases remained unmatched. The CDR3 region has the DNA TGCGCCAGCAGACCCGGGACTAGCGGGTCCTACAATGAGCAGTTCTTC. Translation gives CASRPGTSGSYNEQFF.

This sequence joins TRBV12-5 and TRBJ2-3; D unclear. Trimming took off 1 base at V and 0 bases at J, with 11 bases between the two ends. This CDR3 comprises 16 residues. The germline V gene has CDR1 LGHNT and CDR2 FRNRAP. The chain's CDR3 is CASGLERTVSTDTQYF. The CDR3 DNA sequence: TGTGCTAGTGGTTTGGAGCGCACAGTCAGCACAGATACGCAGTATTTT.

Note on this clone: Within the sample, other DNA sequences also encode this same CDR3. This chain connects TRBV7-2 to TRBJ2-1; D might be TRBD2 (5 bases). V dropped 0 bases and J dropped 2 bases, with 5 bases sitting between them. This CDR3 is 14 amino acids long. CDR1 is SGHTA and CDR2 is FQGNSA in the germline V gene. CDR3 sequence: CASSLAGTYNEQFF. In nucleotides, the CDR3 is TGTGCCAGCAGCTTAGCCGGGACCTACAATGAGCAGTTCTTC.

The table lists this clone with a few counts. The V gene is TRBV18, the J gene TRBJ2-3; D possibly matches TRBD1 or TRBD2 (5 bases each). In germline, CDR1 is KGHSH, CDR2 LQKENI. The CDR3 has 17 residues. With 0 bases removed from V and 1 base from J, the gap between germline ends came to 14 bases. The CDR3 DNA reads TGTGCCAGCTCACCACCGGGGCCGGGGATGGGCACAGATACGCAGTATTTT. This gives the protein CASSPPGPGMGTDTQYF.

This clone occurred a few times. The V gene is TRBV5-1, the J gene TRBJ2-4; the match to TRBD2 covers 7 bases. The CDR3 sequence is 16 residues long. V lost 0 bases, J lost 0 bases, and 3 bases stayed unmatched. Germline assignment: CDR1 SGHRS and CDR2 YFSETQ. The CDR3: CASSLGAGEAKNIQYF. As DNA, the CDR3 is TGCGCCAGCAGCTTGGGGGCGGGAGAAGCCAAAAACATTCAGTACTTC.

The chain carries TRBV27 and TRBJ1-5; D is perhaps TRBD1 (5 bases). The CDR3 loop spans 17 amino acids. V lost 0 bases and J 7 bases, leaving 19 bases between the germline ends. Germline CDR1 is MNHEY and CDR2 is SMNVEV (reference sequence). The CDR3 is CASSLSPHLRGGQPQHF. CDR3 in DNA: TGTGCCAGCAGTTTATCTCCCCACCTGAGGGGAGGGCAGCCCCAGCATTTT.

The chain carries TRBV5-1 and TRBJ2-2; 11 bases agree with TRBD2. This CDR3 is built from 16 residues. After removal of 4 bases from V and 1 base from J, the junction contained 3 bases not matched to a gene. CDR1 and CDR2 from the germline V gene are SGHRS and YFSETQ. CDR3: CASSRTSGRNTGELFF. The CDR3 coding sequence is TGCGCCAGCAGCCGCACTAGCGGGAGGAACACCGGGGAGCTGTTTTTT.

The chain has TRBV19 and TRBJ2-4, with 7 bases identical to TRBD2. The J segment lost 3 bases and the V segment lost 10 bases, leaving 12 bases of the junction unmatched. The CDR3 length is 15 residues. From germline, CDR1 is LNHDA and CDR2 SQIVND (reference sequence). CDR3 DNA sequence: TGTGCCACCTCGCGGGGGTCCTGGGACAAAAACATTCAGTACTTC. It encodes CATSRGSWDKNIQYF. Based on the CDR3 plus reference TRBV19 and TRBJ2-4, the full variable domain is DGGITQSPKYLFRKEGQNVTLSCEQNLNHDAMYWYRQDPGQGLRLIYYSQIVNDFQKGDIAEGYSVSREKKESFPLTVTSAQKNPTAFYLCATSRGSWDKNIQYFGAGTRLSVL.

This clone has only a few counts. The chain carries TRBV9 and TRBJ2-7; 12 nucleotides agree with TRBD2. CDR1 SGDLS and CDR2 YYNGEE come from the germline V gene. V trimming: 2 bases; J trimming: 2 bases; junction bases outside the gene matches: 8. The CDR3 extends over 17 amino acids. The CDR3 reads CASSVDTGLAGPYEQYF. For the CDR3, the DNA is TGTGCCAGCAGCGTGGATACGGGACTAGCGGGTCCCTACGAGCAGTACTTC.

The chain links TRBV14 to TRBJ2-1; D possibly uses TRBD1 or TRBD2 (6 bases each). This CDR3 comprises 13 residues. The germline V and J ends were trimmed by 5 bases and 10 bases, with 15 bases remaining between them. CDR1 and CDR2 from the germline V gene are SGHDN and FVKESK. CDR3 residues: CASSEILGGEQFF. The CDR3 region has the DNA TGTGCCAGCAGCGAAATACTAGGGGGGGAGCAGTTCTTC.

This clone was seen once. The rearrangement uses TRBV27 and TRBJ1-1, with a tentative D call TRBD1 (5 bases). With 4 bases removed from V and 0 bases from J, the gap between germline ends came to 9 bases. The CDR3 spans 14 residues. Per the germline V gene, CDR1 is MNHEY and CDR2 is SMNVEV (reference sequence). CDR3 DNA: TGTGCCAGCAGTTCAGACAGCATGAACACTGAAGCTTTCTTT. It is translated as CASSSDSMNTEAFF.

The chain is built from TRBV9 and TRBJ1-1, with D possibly matching TRBD1 (5 bases). The V end lost 0 bases, the J end lost 6 bases, and 9 bases lay between the germline ends. Germline CDR1 SGDLS, CDR2 YYNGEE. CDR3 length: 13 residues. This CDR3 is CASSVVTGAEAFF. The CDR3 DNA follows: TGTGCCAGCAGCGTAGTAACGGGGGCTGAAGCTTTCTTT.

This rearrangement joins TRBV7-9 to TRBJ2-1, with 15 bases that match TRBD2. Germline V gene data show CDR1 as SEHNR and CDR2 as FQNEAQ (reference sequence). The CDR3 has 17 residues. V shed 2 bases and J 8 bases; nucleotides not matched to a gene: 7. In DNA form, the CDR3 reads TGTGCCAGCAGCTTAAGGACTAGCGGGAGGGCCGACTATGAGCAGTTCTTC. This translates into CASSLRTSGRADYEQFF.

Only a few counts were recorded for this clone. The CDR3 is CASSPGLAGSSNEQFF. In DNA, the CDR3 is TGTGCCAGCTCACCCGGACTAGCTGGGTCAAGTAATGAGCAGTTCTTC. The chain combines TRBV18 with TRBJ2-1; 8 nucleotides align to TRBD2. With 3 bases clipped from V and 7 bases from J, the junction kept 11 bases outside the gene matches. This CDR3 has 16 amino acids. The germline CDR1 and CDR2 sequences are KGHSH and LQKENI. Complete variable domain (other parts from reference TRBV18 and TRBJ2-1): NAGVMQNPRHLVRRRGQEARLRCSPMKGHSHVYWYRQLPEEGLKFMVYLQKENIIDESGMPKERFSAEFPKEGPSILRIQQVVRGDSAAYFCASSPGLAGSSNEQFFGPGTRLTVL.

The chain links TRBV19 to TRBJ1-6, with 7 bases lining up with TRBD1. With V trimmed by 5 bases and J by 7 bases, 11 bases remained unmatched. Germline assignment: CDR1 LNHDA and CDR2 SQIVND (reference sequence). CDR3 size: 16 residues. CDR3 in DNA: TGTGCCAGTAGTGGGACGGGACAGACCCCGAATTCACCCCTCCACTTT. It specifies CASSGTGQTPNSPLHF.